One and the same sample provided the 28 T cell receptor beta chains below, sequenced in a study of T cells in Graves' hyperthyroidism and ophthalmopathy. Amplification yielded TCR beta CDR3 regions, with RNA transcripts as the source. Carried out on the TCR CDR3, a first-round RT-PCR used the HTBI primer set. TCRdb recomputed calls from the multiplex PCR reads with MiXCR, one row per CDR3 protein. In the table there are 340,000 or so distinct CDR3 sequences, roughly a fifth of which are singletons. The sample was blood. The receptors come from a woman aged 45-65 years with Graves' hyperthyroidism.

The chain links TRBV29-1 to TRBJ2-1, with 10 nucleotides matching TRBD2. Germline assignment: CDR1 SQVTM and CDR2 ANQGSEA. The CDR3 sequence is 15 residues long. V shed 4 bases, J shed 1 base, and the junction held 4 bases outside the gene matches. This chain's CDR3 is CSVGKLAGSYNEQFF. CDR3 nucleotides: TGCAGCGTTGGGAAACTAGCGGGATCCTACAATGAGCAGTTCTTC.

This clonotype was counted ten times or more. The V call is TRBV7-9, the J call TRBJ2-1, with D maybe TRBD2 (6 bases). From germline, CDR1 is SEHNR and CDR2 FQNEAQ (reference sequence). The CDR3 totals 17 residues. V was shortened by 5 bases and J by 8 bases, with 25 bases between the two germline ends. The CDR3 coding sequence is TGTGCCAGCAGCCTTGCCCGGGGACTCGAACTACACGATGAGCAGTTCTTC. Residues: CASSLARGLELHDEQFF.

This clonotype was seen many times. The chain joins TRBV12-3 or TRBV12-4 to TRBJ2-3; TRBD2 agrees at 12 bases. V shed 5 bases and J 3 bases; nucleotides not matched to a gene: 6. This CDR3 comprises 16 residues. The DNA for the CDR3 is TGTGCCAGCAGTAAATCTAGCGGGGGGGCGACAGATACGCAGTATTTT. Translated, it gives CASSKSSGGATDTQYF.

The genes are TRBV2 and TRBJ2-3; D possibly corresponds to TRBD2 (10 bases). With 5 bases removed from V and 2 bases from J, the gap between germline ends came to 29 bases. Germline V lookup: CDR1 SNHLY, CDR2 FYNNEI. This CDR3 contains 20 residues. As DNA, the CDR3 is TGTGCCAGCAGTCGGACAGGGGAAACTAGCGGGATCAGGCCCACAGATACGCAGTATTTT. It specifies CASSRTGETSGIRPTDTQYF.

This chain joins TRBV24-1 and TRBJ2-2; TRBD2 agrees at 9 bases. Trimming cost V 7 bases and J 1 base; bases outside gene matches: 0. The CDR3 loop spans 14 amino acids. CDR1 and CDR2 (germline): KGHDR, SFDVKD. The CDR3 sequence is CATRAGGNTGELFF. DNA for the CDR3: TGTGCCACCAGAGCGGGAGGGAACACCGGGGAGCTGTTTTTT.

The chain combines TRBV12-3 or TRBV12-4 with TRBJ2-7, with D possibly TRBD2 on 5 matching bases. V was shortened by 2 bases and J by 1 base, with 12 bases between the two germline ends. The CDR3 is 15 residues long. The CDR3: CASSLHGGTSYEQYF. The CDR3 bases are TGTGCCAGCAGTTTACACGGAGGAACTTCCTACGAGCAGTACTTC.

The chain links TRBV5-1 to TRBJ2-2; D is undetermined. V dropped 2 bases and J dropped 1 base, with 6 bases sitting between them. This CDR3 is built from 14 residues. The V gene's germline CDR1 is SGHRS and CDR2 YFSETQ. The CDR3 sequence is CASSLQKNTGELFF. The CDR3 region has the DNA TGCGCCAGCAGCTTACAGAAGAACACCGGGGAGCTGTTTTTT.

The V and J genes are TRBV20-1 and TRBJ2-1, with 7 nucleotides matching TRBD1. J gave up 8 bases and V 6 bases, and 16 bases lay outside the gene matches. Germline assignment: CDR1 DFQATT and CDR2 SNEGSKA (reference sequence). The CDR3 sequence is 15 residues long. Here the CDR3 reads CSAPKTGRDWYEQFF. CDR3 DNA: TGCAGTGCACCTAAGACAGGGCGAGATTGGTATGAGCAGTTCTTC.

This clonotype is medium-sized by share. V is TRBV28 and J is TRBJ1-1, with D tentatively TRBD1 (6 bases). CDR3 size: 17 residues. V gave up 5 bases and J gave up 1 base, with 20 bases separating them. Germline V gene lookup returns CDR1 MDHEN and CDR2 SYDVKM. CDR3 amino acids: CASSIAITGTTNTEAFF. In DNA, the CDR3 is TGTGCCAGCAGTATAGCTATAACCGGGACAACGAACACTGAAGCTTTCTTT. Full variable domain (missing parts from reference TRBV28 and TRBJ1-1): DVKVTQSSRYLVKRTGEKVFLECVQDMDHENMFWYRQDPGLGLRLIYFSYDVKMKEKGDIPEGYSVSREKKERFSLILESASTNQTSMYLCASSIAITGTTNTEAFFGQGTRLTVV.

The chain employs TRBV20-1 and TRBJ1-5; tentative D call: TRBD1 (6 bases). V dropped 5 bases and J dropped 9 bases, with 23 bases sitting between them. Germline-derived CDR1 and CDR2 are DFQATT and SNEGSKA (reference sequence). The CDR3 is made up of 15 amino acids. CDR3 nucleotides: TGCAGTGCTCCCTTGGCCTCCCAGGGGACGGGGCCCCAGCATTTT. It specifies CSAPLASQGTGPQHF.

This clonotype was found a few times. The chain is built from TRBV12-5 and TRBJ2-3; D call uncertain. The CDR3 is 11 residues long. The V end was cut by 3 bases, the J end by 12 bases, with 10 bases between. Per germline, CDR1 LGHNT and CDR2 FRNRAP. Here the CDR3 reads CASGFALHQYF. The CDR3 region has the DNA TGTGCTAGTGGTTTCGCCCTACATCAGTATTTT.

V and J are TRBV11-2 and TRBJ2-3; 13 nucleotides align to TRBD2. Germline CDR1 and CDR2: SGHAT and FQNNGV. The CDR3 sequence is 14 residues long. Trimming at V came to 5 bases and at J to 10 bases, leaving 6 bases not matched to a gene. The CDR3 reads CASSRSGLAGAQYF. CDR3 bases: TGTGCCAGCAGCCGATCTGGACTAGCGGGGGCGCAGTATTTT.

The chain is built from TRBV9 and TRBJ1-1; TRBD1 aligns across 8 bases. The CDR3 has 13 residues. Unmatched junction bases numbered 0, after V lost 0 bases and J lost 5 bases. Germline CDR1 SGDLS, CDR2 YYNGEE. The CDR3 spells CASSVGTGTEAFF. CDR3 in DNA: TGTGCCAGCAGCGTAGGGACAGGGACTGAAGCTTTCTTT.

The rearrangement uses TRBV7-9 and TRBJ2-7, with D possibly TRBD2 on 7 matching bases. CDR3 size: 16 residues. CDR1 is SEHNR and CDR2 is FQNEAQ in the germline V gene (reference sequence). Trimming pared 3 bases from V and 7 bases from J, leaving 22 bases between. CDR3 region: CASSFLSRGGPGEQYF. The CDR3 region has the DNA TGTGCCAGCAGCTTTCTTTCAAGGGGGGGCCCGGGGGAGCAGTACTTC.

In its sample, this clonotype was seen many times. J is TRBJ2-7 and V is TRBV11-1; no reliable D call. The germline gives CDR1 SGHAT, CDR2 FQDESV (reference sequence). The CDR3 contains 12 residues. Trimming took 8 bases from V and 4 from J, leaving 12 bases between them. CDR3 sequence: CASARSVYEQYF. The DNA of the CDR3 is TGTGCCAGCGCCAGGTCTGTTTACGAGCAGTACTTC.

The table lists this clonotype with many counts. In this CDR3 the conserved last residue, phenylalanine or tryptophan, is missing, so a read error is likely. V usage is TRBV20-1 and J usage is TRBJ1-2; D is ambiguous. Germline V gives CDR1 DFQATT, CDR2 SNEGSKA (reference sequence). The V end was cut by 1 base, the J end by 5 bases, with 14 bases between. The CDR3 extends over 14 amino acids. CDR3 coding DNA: TGCAGTGCTAGAGGGGGATACCGACGGTATGGCTACACCCTC. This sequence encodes CSARGGYRRYGYTL.

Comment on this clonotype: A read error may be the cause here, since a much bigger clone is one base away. CDR3 sequence reads: CASRQGGRTGELFF. The DNA for the CDR3 is TGTGCCAGCAGACAGGGGGGGAGGACCGGGGAGCTGTTTTTT. The chain carries TRBV7-9 and TRBJ2-2; a weak D match, TRBD1 (8 bases). Germline V lookup: CDR1 SEHNR, CDR2 FQNEAQ (reference sequence). The V end was cut by 6 bases, the J end by 5 bases, with 13 bases between. The length of the CDR3 is 14 residues. Complete variable domain (other parts from reference TRBV7-9 and TRBJ2-2): DTGVSQNPRHKITKRGQNVTFRCDPISEHNRLYWYRQTLGQGPEFLTYFQNEAQLEKSRLLSDRFSAERPKGSFSTLEIQRTEQGDSAMYLCASRQGGRTGELFFGEGSRLTVL.

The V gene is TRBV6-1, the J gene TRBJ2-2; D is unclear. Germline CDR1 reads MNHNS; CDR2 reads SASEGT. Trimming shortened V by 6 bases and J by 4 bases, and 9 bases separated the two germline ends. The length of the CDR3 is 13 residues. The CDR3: CASSPVGTGELFF. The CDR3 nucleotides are TGTGCCAGCAGCCCCGTTGGCACCGGGGAGCTGTTTTTT.

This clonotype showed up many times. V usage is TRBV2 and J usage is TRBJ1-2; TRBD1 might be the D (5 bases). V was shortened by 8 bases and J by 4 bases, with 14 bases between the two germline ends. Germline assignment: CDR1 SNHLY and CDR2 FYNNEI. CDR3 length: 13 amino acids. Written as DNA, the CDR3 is TGTGCCAGCGGGCAGGGAGAGTCCTATGGCTACACCTTC. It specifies CASGQGESYGYTF.

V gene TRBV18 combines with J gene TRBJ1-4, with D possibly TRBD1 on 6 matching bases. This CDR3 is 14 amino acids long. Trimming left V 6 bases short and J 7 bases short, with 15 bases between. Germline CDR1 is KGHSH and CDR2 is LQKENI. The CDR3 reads CASSPLEGGEKLFF. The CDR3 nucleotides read TGTGCCAGCTCCCCCCTGGAGGGGGGTGAAAAACTGTTTTTT.

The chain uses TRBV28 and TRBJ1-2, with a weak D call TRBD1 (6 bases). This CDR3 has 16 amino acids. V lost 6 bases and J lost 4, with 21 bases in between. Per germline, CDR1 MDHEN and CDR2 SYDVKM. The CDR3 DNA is TGTGCCAGCAGCAAGGGGGGGGGGGCGAGTAGCTATGGCTACACCTTC. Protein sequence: CASSKGGGASSYGYTF.

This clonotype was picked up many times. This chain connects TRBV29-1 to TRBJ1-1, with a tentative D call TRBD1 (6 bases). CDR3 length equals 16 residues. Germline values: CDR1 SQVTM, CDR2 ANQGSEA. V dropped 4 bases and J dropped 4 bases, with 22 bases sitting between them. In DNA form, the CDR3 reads TGCAGCGTTGTTGGGGTTCGTCGGGGGCGAAGCACTGAAGCTTTCTTT. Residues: CSVVGVRRGRSTEAFF.

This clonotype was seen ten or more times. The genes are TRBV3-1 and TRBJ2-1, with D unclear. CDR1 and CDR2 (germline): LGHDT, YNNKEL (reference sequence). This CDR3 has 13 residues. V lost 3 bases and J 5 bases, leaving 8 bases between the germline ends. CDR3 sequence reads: CASSHPRHNEQFF. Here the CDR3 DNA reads TGTGCCAGCAGCCACCCCAGGCACAATGAGCAGTTCTTC.

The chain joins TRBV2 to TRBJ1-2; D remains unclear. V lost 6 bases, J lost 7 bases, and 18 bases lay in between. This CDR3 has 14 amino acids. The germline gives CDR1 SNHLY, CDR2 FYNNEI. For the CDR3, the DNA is TGTGCCAGCAGCCCCACCACCCTAGCGACTGGCTACACCTTC. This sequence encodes CASSPTTLATGYTF.

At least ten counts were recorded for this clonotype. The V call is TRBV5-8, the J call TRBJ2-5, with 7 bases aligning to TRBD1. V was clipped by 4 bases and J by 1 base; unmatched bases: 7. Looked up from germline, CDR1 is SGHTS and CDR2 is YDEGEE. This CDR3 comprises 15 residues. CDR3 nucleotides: TGTGCCAGCAGCAATGAGGACAGGCGCCAAGAGACCCAGTACTTC. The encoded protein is CASSNEDRRQETQYF.

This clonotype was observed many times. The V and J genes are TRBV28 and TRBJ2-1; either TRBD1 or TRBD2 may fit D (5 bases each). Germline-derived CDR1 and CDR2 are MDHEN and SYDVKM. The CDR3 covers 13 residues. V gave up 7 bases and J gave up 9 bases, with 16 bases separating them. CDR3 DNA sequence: TGTGCCAGCACCCTGGGACCCCGAGGTGAGCAGTTCTTC. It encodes CASTLGPRGEQFF.

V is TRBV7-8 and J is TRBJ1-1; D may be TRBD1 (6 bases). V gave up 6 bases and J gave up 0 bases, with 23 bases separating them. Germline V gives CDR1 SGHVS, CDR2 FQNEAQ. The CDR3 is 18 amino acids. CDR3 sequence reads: CASSKGGGPLQLNTEAFF. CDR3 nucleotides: TGTGCCAGCAGTAAAGGGGGGGGTCCCTTACAATTGAACACTGAAGCTTTCTTT.

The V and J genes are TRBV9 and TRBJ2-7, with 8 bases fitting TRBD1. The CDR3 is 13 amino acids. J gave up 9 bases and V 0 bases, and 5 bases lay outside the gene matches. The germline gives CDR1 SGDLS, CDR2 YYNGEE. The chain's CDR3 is CASSVGLTGAQYF. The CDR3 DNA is TGTGCCAGCAGCGTAGGGTTGACAGGGGCGCAGTACTTC.